This entry features one TCR beta chain sequence. Its specificity is unknown. The entry originates in a study of cytomegalovirus exposure and HLA in healthy donors. Across the study: Among the approximately 400 donors who were genotyped, about 80% fell in the genetic ancestry cluster that is associated with self-reported Caucasian donors.

A multiplex PCR was run with 60 Vbeta primers and 13 Jbeta primers. Data came from immunoSEQ multiplex PCR; TCRdb stores just in-frame clones and leaves some out. The top ten clones hold less than 4.5% of a sample with more than 100,000 clones, more than 70% of them seen once. Study-wide points: By a later analysis, the bulk of CMV-associated TCR beta chains appeared HLA-restricted.

V dropped 2 bases and J dropped 6 bases, with 14 bases sitting between them. The germline V gene encodes CDR1 SGHVS and CDR2 FQNEAQ. This CDR3 spans 15 amino acids. Sequenced material: PBMCs. The V gene is TRBV7-8, the J gene TRBJ2-1, with D maybe TRBD1 (6 bases). The TCR sequence derives from a man aged 50 to 60 in good health and CMV-seropositive. The CDR3 is CASSLLQGRLNEQFF. The CDR3 coding sequence is TGTGCCAGCAGCTTATTACAGGGAAGGCTCAATGAGCAGTTCTTC.